This T cell receptor (beta chain) was obtained from a study of cytomegalovirus exposure and HLA in healthy donors. Across the whole study: Earlier, about 179 million T cells were analyzed, and some 120 million unique TCR beta sequences were found among them. In terms of ancestry, the Caucasian-associated cluster contained about four fifths of the roughly 400 genotyped donors. Study results and caveats: Accurate prediction of most subjects' HLA-A and HLA-B alleles from TCR beta sequences was reported.

This CDR3 has 15 residues. V was clipped by 4 bases and J by 8 bases; unmatched bases: 5. The germline gives CDR1 MGHDK, CDR2 SYGVNS. This clone turned up a few times. What it binds is not known. The PCR made use of 60 Vbeta and 13 Jbeta primers. Clones were sequenced by immunoSEQ multiplex PCR, and TCRdb holds only the in-frame ones, with some missing. Among around 100,000 clones listed, 85% to 90% were seen once. The material sequenced was PBMCs. The receptor comes from a man younger than 40 in good health and CMV-seronegative. The rearrangement links TRBV25-1 to TRBJ2-1; 13 bases are a match to TRBD2. This chain's CDR3 is CASSGTSGSSYEQFF. CDR3 nucleotide sequence: TGTGCCAGCAGTGGGACTAGCGGGAGTAGTTATGAGCAGTTCTTC.